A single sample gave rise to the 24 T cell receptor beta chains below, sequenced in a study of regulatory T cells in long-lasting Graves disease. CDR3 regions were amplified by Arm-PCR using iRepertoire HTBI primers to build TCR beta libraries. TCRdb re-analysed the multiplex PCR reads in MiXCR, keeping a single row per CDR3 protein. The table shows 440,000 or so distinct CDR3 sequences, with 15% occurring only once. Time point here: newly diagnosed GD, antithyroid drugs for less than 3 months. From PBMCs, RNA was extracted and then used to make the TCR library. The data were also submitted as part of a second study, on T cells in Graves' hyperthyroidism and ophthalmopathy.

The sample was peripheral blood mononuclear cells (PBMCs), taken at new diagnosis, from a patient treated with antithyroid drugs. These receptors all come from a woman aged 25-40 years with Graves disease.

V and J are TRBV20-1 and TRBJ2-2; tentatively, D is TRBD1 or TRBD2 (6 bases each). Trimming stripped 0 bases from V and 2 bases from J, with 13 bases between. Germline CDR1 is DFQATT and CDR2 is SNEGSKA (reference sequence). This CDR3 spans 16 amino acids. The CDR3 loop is CSARDLRGPNTGELFF. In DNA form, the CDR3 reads TGCAGTGCTAGAGATCTACGGGGGCCTAACACCGGGGAGCTGTTTTTT.

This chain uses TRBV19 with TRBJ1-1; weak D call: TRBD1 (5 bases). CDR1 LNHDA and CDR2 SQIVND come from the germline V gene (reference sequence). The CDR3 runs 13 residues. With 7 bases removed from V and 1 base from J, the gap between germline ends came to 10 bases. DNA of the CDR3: TGTGCCAGTACCGCCGGGGGGAACACTGAAGCTTTCTTT. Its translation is CASTAGGNTEAFF.

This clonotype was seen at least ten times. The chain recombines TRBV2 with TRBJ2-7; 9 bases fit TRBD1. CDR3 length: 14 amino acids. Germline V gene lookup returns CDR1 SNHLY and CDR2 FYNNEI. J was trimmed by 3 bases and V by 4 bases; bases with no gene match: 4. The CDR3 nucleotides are TGTGCCAGCAGTGGGCCGGGACAGGGCTACGAGCAGTACTTC. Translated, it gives CASSGPGQGYEQYF.

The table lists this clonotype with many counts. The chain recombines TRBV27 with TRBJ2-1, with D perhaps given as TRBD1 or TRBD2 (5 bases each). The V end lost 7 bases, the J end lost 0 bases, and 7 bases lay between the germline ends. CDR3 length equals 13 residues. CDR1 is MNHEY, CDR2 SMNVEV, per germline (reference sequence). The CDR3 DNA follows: TGTGCCAGCATGAGGGGCTCCTACAATGAGCAGTTCTTC. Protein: CASMRGSYNEQFF.

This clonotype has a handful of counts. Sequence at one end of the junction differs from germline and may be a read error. The CDR3 spells CASSAFLGGMAVQF. The CDR3 DNA reads as TGTGCCAGCAGCGCCTTTCTGGGGGGGATGGCGGTGCAGTTC. The chain combines TRBV7-3 with TRBJ1-2; possible D gene TRBD1, 5 bases. Germline CDR1 SGHTA, CDR2 FQGTGA. The CDR3 length is 14 residues. Full variable domain (outside the CDR3, taken from reference TRBV7-3 and TRBJ1-2): GAGVSQTPSNKVTEKGKYVELRCDPISGHTALYWYRQSLGQGPEFLIYFQGTGAADDSGLPNDRFFAVRPEGSVSTLKIQRTERGDSAVYLCASSAFLGGMAVQFGSGTRLTVV.

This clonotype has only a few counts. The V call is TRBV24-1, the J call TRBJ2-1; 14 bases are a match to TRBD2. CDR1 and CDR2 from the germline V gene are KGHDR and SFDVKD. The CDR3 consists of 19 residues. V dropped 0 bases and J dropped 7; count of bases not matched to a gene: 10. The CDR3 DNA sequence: TGTGCCACCAGTGATTTGGGGGGGACTAGCGGGAGTCTGGGTAATGAGCAGTTCTTC. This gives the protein CATSDLGGTSGSLGNEQFF.

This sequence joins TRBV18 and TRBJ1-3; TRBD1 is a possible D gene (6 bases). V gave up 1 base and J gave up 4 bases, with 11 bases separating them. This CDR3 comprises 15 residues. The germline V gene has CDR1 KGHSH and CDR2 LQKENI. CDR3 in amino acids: CASSPQGQSGNTIYF. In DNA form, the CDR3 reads TGTGCCAGCTCACCACAGGGACAATCCGGAAACACCATATATTTT.

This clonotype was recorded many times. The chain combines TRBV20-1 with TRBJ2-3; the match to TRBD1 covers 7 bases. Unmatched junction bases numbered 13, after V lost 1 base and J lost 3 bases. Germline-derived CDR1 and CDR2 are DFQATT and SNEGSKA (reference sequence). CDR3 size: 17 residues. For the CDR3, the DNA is TGCAGTGCTAGAGGTGCACAGGGGCCCATCGGGACAGATACGCAGTATTTT. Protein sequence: CSARGAQGPIGTDTQYF.

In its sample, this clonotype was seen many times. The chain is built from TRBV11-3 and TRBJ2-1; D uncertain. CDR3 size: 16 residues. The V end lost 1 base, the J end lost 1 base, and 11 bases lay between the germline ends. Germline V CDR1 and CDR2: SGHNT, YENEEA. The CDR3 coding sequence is TGTGCCAGCAGCTTAGGCCCCCCGCCGTCCTACAATGAGCAGTTCTTC. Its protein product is CASSLGPPPSYNEQFF.

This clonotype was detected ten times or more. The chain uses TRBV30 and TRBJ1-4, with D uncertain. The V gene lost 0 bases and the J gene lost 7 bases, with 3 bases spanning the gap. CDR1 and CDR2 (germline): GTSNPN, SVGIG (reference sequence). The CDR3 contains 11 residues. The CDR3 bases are TGTGCCTGGAGTGTTGGTGAAAAACTGTTTTTT. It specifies CAWSVGEKLFF.

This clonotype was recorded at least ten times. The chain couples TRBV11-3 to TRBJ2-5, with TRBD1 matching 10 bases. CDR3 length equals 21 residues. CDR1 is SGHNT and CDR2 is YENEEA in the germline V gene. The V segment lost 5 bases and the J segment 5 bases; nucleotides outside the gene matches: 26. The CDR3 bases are TGTGCCAGCAGCCTGCCCGTCACACGGGGACAGGGGACGTTGGCGTACGAGACCCAGTACTTC. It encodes CASSLPVTRGQGTLAYETQYF.

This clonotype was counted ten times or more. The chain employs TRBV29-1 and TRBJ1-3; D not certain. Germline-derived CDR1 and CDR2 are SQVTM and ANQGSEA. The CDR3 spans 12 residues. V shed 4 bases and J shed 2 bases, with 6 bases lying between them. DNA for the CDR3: TGCAGCGTTGTTGACACTGGAAACACCATATATTTT. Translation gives CSVVDTGNTIYF.

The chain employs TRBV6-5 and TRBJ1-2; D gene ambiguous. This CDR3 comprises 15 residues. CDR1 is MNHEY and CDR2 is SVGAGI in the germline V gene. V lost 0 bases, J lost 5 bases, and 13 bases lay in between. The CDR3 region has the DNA TGTGCCAGCAGTTACTCGGTTACAGACCATTATGGCTACACCTTC. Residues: CASSYSVTDHYGYTF.

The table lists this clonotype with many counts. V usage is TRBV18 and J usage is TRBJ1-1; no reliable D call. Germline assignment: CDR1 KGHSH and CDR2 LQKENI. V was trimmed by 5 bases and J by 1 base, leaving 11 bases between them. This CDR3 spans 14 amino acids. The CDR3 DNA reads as TGTGCCAGCTCAGTCCAAGGAACGAACACTGAAGCTTTCTTT. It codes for CASSVQGTNTEAFF.

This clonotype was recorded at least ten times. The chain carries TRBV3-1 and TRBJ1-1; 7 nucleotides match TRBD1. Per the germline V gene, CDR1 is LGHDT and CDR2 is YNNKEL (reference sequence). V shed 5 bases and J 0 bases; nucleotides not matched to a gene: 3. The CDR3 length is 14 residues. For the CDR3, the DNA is TGTGCCAGCAGCAGGGGACAGATGAACACTGAAGCTTTCTTT. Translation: CASSRGQMNTEAFF.

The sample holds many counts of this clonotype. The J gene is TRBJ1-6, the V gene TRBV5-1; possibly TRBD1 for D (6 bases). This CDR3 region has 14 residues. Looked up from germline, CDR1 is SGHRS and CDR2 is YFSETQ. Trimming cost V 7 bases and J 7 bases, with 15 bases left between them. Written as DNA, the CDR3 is TGCGCCAGCGAAGCCGGACAGTTAAATTCACCCCTCCACTTT. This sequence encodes CASEAGQLNSPLHF.

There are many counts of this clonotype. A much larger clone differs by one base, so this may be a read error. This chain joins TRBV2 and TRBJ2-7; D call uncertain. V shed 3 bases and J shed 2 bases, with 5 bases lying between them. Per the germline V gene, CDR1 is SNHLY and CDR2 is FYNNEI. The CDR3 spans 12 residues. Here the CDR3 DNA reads TGTGCCAGCAGTGACAGGCCCTACGAGCAGTACTTC. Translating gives CASSDRPYEQYF.

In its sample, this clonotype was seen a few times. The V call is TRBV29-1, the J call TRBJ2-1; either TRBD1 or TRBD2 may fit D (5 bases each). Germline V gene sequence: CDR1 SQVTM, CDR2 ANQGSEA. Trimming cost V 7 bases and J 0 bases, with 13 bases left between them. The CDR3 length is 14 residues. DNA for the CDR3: TGCAGCGACACGGGGCGGGCCTCCTACAATGAGCAGTTCTTC. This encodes CSDTGRASYNEQFF.

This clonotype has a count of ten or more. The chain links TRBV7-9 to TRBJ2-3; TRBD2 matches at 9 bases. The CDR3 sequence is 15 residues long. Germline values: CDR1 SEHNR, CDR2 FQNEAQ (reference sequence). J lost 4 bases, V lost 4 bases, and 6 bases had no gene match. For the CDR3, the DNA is TGTGCCAGCAGCTGGGGGGTAGCGGGAGCAGATACGCAGTATTTT. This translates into CASSWGVAGADTQYF.

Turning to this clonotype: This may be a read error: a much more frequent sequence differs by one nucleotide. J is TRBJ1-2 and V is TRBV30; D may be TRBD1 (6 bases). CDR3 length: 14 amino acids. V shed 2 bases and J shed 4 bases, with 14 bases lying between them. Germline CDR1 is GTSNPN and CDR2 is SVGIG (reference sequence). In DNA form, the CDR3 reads TGTGCCTGGAGTCTACATTTCAGGGGCTATGGCTACACCTTC. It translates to CAWSLHFRGYGYTF. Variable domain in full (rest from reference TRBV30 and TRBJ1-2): SQTIHQWPATLVQPVGSPLSLECTVEGTSNPNLYWYRQAAGRGLQLLFYSVGIGQISSEVPQNLSASRPQDRQFILSSKKLLLSDSGFYLCAWSLHFRGYGYTFGSGTRLTVV.

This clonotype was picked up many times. CDR3 coding DNA: TGCAGTGAGAGCGGGAGGGCCCGCAATGAGCAGTTCTTC. Its translation is CSESGRARNEQFF. The chain recombines TRBV20-1 with TRBJ2-1; the match to TRBD2 covers 10 bases. The germline gives CDR1 DFQATT, CDR2 SNEGSKA (reference sequence). Germline trimming cut 7 bases from V and 6 bases from J; bases unmatched to any gene: 6. The CDR3 covers 13 residues.

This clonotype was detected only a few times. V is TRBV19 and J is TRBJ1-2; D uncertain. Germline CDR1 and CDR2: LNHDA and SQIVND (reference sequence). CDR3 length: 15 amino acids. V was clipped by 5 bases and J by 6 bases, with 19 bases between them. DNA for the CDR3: TGTGCCAGTAGTGCCCGGAAGGAGAGGGCGCATGGCTACACCTTC. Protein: CASSARKERAHGYTF.

The CDR3 DNA follows: TGTGCCAGCAGTTACCAAGCACTGGGTGGCTACACCTTC. Protein sequence: CASSYQALGGYTF. V is TRBV6-9 and J is TRBJ1-2; no definite D call. Germline lookup yields CDR1 MNHGY and CDR2 SVAAGI. The CDR3 contains 13 residues. V dropped 3 bases and J dropped 7 bases, with 12 bases sitting between them.

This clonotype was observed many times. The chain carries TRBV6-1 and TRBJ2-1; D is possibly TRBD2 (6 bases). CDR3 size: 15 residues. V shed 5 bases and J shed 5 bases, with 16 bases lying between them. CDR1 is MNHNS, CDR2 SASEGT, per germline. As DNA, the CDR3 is TGTGCCAGCAGTCGTCCGGGACTTGGGGACAATGAGCAGTTCTTC. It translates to CASSRPGLGDNEQFF.